This is a list of T cell receptor beta chains from one sample in a study of T cell changes during pregnancy in multiple sclerosis. This table comes from immunoSEQ multiplex PCR, and its TCRdb copy is limited to in-frame clones, with some not included. Here the sample spans approximately 98,000 clones, under 95% being singletons. The specimen comprised peripheral blood, sampled after pregnancy. The receptors originated from a female donor in good health, enrolled as a control in a pregnancy study. Both conserved end residues are part of each CDR3. Fields, in order: clone size, D gene, J gene, V gene, CDR3 DNA, CDR3 protein. A D gene is named only where the DNA matches it firmly. Not every row has a clone size; where given, it reads once, few, many or a size class.

clone size: -
D gene: -
J gene: TRBJ1-2
V gene: TRBV29-1
CDR3 DNA: TGCAGCGTTGGGTTAACAGGGTTTAAAGGCTACACCTTC
CDR3 protein: CSVGLTGFKGYTF

clone size: -
D gene: TRBD1
J gene: TRBJ2-7
V gene: TRBV2
CDR3 DNA: TGTGCCAGCAGTGAAGGATATGGGGGCAGGGGGTTTGAGCAGTACTTC
CDR3 protein: CASSEGYGGRGFEQYF

clone size: -
D gene: TRBD1
J gene: TRBJ1-1
V gene: TRBV19
CDR3 DNA: TGTGCCAGTAGTACGCGACAGGGGGCGATGAACACTGAAGCTTTCTTT
CDR3 protein: CASSTRQGAMNTEAFF

clone size: -
D gene: TRBD1
J gene: TRBJ2-1
V gene: TRBV7-2
CDR3 DNA: TGTGCCAGCAGCAAAAGGTTTCGGACAGGGAGGTTCTTC
CDR3 protein: CASSKRFRTGRFF

clone size: -
D gene: -
J gene: TRBJ1-2
V gene: TRBV5-1
CDR3 DNA: TGCGCCAGCAGCTTGGCGGGGGAAGGAGATGGCTACACCTTC
CDR3 protein: CASSLAGEGDGYTF

clone size: -
D gene: -
J gene: TRBJ1-1
V gene: TRBV9
CDR3 DNA: TGTGCCAGCAGCGCCCAGGGAACTGAAGCTTTCTTT
CDR3 protein: CASSAQGTEAFF

clone size: once
D gene: -
J gene: TRBJ2-1
V gene: TRBV7-8
CDR3 DNA: TGTGCCAGCAGCTTATATTCGGCCGGGGGCTACAATGAGCAGTTCTTC
CDR3 protein: CASSLYSAGGYNEQFF

clone size: -
D gene: TRBD2
J gene: TRBJ2-3
V gene: TRBV10-2
CDR3 DNA: TGCGCCAGCAGTGACAGGGAGGGGACAGATACGCAGTATTTT
CDR3 protein: CASSDREGTDTQYF

clone size: -
D gene: -
J gene: TRBJ1-2
V gene: TRBV30
CDR3 DNA: TGTGCCTGTCTCAGTTGGAGGTTTGGCTACACCTTC
CDR3 protein: CACLSWRFGYTF

clone size: -
D gene: TRBD1
J gene: TRBJ1-1
V gene: TRBV6-1
CDR3 DNA: TGTGCCACCCGGACAGGGGGAATGAACACTGAAGCTTTCTTT
CDR3 protein: CATRTGGMNTEAFF

clone size: -
D gene: TRBD1
J gene: TRBJ2-7
V gene: TRBV28
CDR3 DNA: TGTGCCAGCAGTTTATACTCTCAGGGGGCAGAGCAGTACTTC
CDR3 protein: CASSLYSQGAEQYF

clone size: -
D gene: TRBD1
J gene: TRBJ2-4
V gene: TRBV27
CDR3 DNA: TGTGCCAGCTCCCCTCGGTCTGGACAGGGAGTGGGGTTAGCCAAAAACATTCAGTACTTC
CDR3 protein: CASSPRSGQGVGLAKNIQYF

clone size: -
D gene: -
J gene: TRBJ1-5
V gene: TRBV19
CDR3 DNA: TGTGCCAGTAGTATAGATCAGTATAGCAATCAGCCCCAGCATTTT
CDR3 protein: CASSIDQYSNQPQHF

clone size: -
D gene: TRBD2
J gene: TRBJ2-3
V gene: TRBV6-4
CDR3 DNA: TGTGCCAGCAGTGAAGCGGGGAGTCTCACAGATACGCAGTATTTT
CDR3 protein: CASSEAGSLTDTQYF

clone size: -
D gene: -
J gene: TRBJ2-2
V gene: TRBV19
CDR3 DNA: TGTGCCAGTAGTCCCTGGGGGCCTTACGGGGAGCTGTTTTTT
CDR3 protein: CASSPWGPYGELFF

clone size: few
D gene: -
J gene: TRBJ1-2
V gene: TRBV7-9
CDR3 DNA: TGTGCCAGCAGCAAGCTATTAACAGGGATTATGATAGATGGCTACACCTTC
CDR3 protein: CASSKLLTGIMIDGYTF

clone size: -
D gene: -
J gene: TRBJ2-2
V gene: TRBV6-5
CDR3 DNA: TGTGCCAGCAGTTTCGGGGGCACCGGGGAGCTGTTTTTT
CDR3 protein: CASSFGGTGELFF

clone size: -
D gene: -
J gene: TRBJ1-1
V gene: TRBV6-5
CDR3 DNA: TGTGCCAGCAGCCTCTCCCCTAATACGAACACTGAAGCTTTCTTT
CDR3 protein: CASSLSPNTNTEAFF

clone size: -
D gene: -
J gene: TRBJ1-5
V gene: TRBV10-3
CDR3 DNA: TGTGCCATCAGCGGGGACACTATAGGTGAGCCCCAGCATTTT
CDR3 protein: CAISGDTIGEPQHF

clone size: -
D gene: TRBD2
J gene: TRBJ2-3
V gene: TRBV7-3
CDR3 DNA: TGTGCCAGCAGGTTGACTAGCGGGGGGTACAGCACAGATACGCAGTATTTT
CDR3 protein: CASRLTSGGYSTDTQYF

clone size: -
D gene: -
J gene: TRBJ1-4
V gene: TRBV6-5
CDR3 DNA: TGTGCCAGCAGTTTCTTAAGGGGTGAAAAACTGTTTTTT
CDR3 protein: CASSFLRGEKLFF

clone size: -
D gene: TRBD1
J gene: TRBJ2-2
V gene: TRBV28
CDR3 DNA: TGTGCCAGCAGCCCTATCTCCCGGGACAGGCGCGGTCCTGAGCTGTTTTTT
CDR3 protein: CASSPISRDRRGPELFF

clone size: -
D gene: TRBD2
J gene: TRBJ2-1
V gene: TRBV27
CDR3 DNA: TGTGCCAGCAGGTTAGCGGGAGGGCCCCACAATGAGCAGTTCTTC
CDR3 protein: CASRLAGGPHNEQFF

clone size: -
D gene: -
J gene: TRBJ1-2
V gene: TRBV9
CDR3 DNA: TGTGCCAGCAGCGTAGGAACGGGAAGATTTGGCTACACCTTC
CDR3 protein: CASSVGTGRFGYTF

clone size: -
D gene: TRBD2
J gene: TRBJ2-5
V gene: TRBV29-1
CDR3 DNA: TGCAGCCTCAGACTAGCGGGGCGGCAAGAGACCCAGTACTTC
CDR3 protein: CSLRLAGRQETQYF

clone size: -
D gene: -
J gene: TRBJ1-2
V gene: TRBV11-3
CDR3 DNA: TGTGCCAGCAGCTTAGATGTCAATCCTGCACCCGAGGGCTACACCTTC
CDR3 protein: CASSLDVNPAPEGYTF

clone size: -
D gene: TRBD1
J gene: TRBJ1-3
V gene: TRBV18
CDR3 DNA: TGTGCCAGCTCACCACAAGGGGGACAGATCTCTGGAAACACCATATATTTT
CDR3 protein: CASSPQGGQISGNTIYF

clone size: -
D gene: TRBD2
J gene: TRBJ2-3
V gene: TRBV6-6
CDR3 DNA: TGTGCCAGCAGTTCTGGGACTAGCGGGGTCTCAGATACGCAGTATTTT
CDR3 protein: CASSSGTSGVSDTQYF

clone size: -
D gene: -
J gene: TRBJ2-3
V gene: TRBV6-1
CDR3 DNA: TGTGCCAGCAGTAGAGCCACAGATACGCAGTATTTT
CDR3 protein: CASSRATDTQYF

clone size: -
D gene: TRBD1
J gene: TRBJ2-5
V gene: TRBV2
CDR3 DNA: TGTGCCAGCACGAGGACAGGGATGAGCGGGTCCGAAACCCAGTACTTC
CDR3 protein: CASTRTGMSGSETQYF

clone size: -
D gene: TRBD2
J gene: TRBJ2-5
V gene: TRBV19
CDR3 DNA: TGTGCCAGTAGTATCCCCCCACCCCTGGGGGGGTCAGAGACCCAGTACTTC
CDR3 protein: CASSIPPPLGGSETQYF

clone size: -
D gene: TRBD2
J gene: TRBJ2-5
V gene: TRBV2
CDR3 DNA: TGTGCCAGCAGCGCAAATGGGCTAGCGGGGGGAGAGACCCAGTACTTC
CDR3 protein: CASSANGLAGGETQYF

clone size: -
D gene: -
J gene: TRBJ1-1
V gene: TRBV7-9
CDR3 DNA: TGTGCCAGCAGCCAGATTACGAACACTGAAGCTTTCTTT
CDR3 protein: CASSQITNTEAFF

clone size: -
D gene: -
J gene: TRBJ2-3
V gene: TRBV6-6
CDR3 DNA: TGTGCCAGCAGTTACGTGAGTGCGCGGACAGATACGCAGTATTTT
CDR3 protein: CASSYVSARTDTQYF

clone size: -
D gene: -
J gene: TRBJ2-7
V gene: TRBV5-1
CDR3 DNA: TGCGCCAGCAGGGAGGGGACCTACGAGCAGTACTTC
CDR3 protein: CASREGTYEQYF

clone size: -
D gene: -
J gene: TRBJ1-2
V gene: TRBV7-9
CDR3 DNA: TGTGCCAGCAGCTTAGGCGCGGCCTCCTATGGCTACACCTTC
CDR3 protein: CASSLGAASYGYTF

clone size: -
D gene: TRBD1
J gene: TRBJ1-1
V gene: TRBV5-8
CDR3 DNA: TGTGCCAGCAGCCTGGACAGGGGGAACACTGAAGCTTTCTTT
CDR3 protein: CASSLDRGNTEAFF